This T cell receptor beta chain was recovered during a study of response to subunit inactivated influenza vaccine. The CDR3 totals 13 residues. Germline CDR1 reads SGHAT; CDR2 reads FQNNGV. The V segment lost 1 base and the J segment 7 bases; nucleotides outside the gene matches: 3. The sample holds many counts of this clonotype. What it binds is not known. MiXCR was run by TCRdb on the RT-PCR reads, yielding one entry per CDR3 protein. The sample consists of more than 700,000 distinct CDR3 sequences, over 20% of them appearing once. General observations from the study: There was a suggestion from the authors that each seasonal influenza vaccination recruits few new T cells.

This material consisted of PBMCs from blood, taken about 5 days after vaccination. This chain links TRBV11-2 with TRBJ1-2, with TRBD1 identical over 7 bases. This sequence was found in a man in his fifties or sixties who received an inactivated influenza vaccine. CDR3 amino acids: CASSLGQGGGYTF. The CDR3 DNA follows: TGTGCCAGCAGCTTAGGACAGGGCGGTGGCTACACCTTC.